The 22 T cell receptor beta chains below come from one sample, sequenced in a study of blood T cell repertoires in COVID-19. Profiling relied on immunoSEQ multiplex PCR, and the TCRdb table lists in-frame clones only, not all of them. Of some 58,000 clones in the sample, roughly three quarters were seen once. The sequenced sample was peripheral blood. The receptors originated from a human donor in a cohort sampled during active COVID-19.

The DNA of the CDR3 is TGTGCCAGTAGTCCCCTAGGGGAGGGTTTTGAGACCCAGTACTTC. Its translation is CASSPLGEGFETQYF. V is TRBV19 and J is TRBJ2-5; 7 bases agree with TRBD2. After removal of 5 bases from V and 5 bases from J, the junction contained 11 bases not matched to a gene. The CDR3 runs 15 residues. Germline CDR1 and CDR2: LNHDA and SQIVND (reference sequence).

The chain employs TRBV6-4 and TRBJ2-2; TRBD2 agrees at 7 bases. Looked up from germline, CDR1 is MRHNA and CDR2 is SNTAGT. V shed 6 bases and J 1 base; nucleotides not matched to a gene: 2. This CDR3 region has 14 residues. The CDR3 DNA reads TGTGCCAGCAGGCGGGGGATGAACACCGGGGAGCTGTTTTTT. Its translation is CASRRGMNTGELFF.

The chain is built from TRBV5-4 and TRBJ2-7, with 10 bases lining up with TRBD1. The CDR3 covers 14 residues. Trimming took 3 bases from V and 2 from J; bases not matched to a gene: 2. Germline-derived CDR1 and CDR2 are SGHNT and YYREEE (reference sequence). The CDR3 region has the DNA TGTGCCAGCAGCTCCGGACAGGGGGCCTACGAGCAGTACTTC. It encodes CASSSGQGAYEQYF.

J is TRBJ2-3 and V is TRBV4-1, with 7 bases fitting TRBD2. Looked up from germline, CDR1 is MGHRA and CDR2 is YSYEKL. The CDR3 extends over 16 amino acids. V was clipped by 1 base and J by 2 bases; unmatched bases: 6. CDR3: CASSQGASGNTDTQYF. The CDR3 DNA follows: TGCGCCAGCAGCCAAGGGGCTAGCGGAAACACAGATACGCAGTATTTT.

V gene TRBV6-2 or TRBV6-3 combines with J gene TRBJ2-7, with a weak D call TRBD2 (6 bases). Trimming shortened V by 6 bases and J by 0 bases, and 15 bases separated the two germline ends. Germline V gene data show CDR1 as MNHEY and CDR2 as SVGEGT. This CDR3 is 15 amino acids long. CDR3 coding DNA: TGTGCCAGCAGCCCGGGACTCTTTAGCTCCTACGAGCAGTACTTC. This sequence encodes CASSPGLFSSYEQYF.

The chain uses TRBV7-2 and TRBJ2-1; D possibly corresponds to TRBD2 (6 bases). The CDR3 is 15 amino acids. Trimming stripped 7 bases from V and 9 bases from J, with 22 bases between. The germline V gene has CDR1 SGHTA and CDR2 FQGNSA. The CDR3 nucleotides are TGTGCCAGCACTCTTAGCGGAACCCTGGAGAGTGAGCAGTTCTTC. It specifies CASTLSGTLESEQFF.

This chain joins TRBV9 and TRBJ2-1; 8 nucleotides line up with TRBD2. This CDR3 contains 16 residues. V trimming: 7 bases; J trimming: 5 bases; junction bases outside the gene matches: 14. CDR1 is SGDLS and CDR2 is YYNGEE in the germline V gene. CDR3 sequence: CASSVGGGPYNNEQFF. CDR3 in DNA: TGTGCCAGCTCGGTCGGCGGGGGGCCGTACAACAATGAGCAGTTCTTC. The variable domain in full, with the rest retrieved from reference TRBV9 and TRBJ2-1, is DSGVTQTPKHLITATGQRVTLRCSPRSGDLSVYWYQQSLDQGLQFLIQYYNGEERAKGNILERFSAQQFPDLHSELNLSSLELGDSALYFCASSVGGGPYNNEQFFGPGTRLTVL.

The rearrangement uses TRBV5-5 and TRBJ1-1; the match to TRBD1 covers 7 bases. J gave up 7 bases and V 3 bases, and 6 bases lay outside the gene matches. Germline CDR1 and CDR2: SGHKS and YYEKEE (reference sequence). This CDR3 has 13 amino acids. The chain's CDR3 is CASSSHRGLEAFF. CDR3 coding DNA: TGTGCCAGCAGCTCCCACAGGGGCCTTGAAGCTTTCTTT.

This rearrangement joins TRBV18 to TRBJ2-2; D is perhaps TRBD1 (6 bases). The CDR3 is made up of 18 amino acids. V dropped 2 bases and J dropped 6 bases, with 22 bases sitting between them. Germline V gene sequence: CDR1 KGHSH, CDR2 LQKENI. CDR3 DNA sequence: TGTGCCAGCTCACCAGACAGGAGGACTCTTTTAGTCTCCGGGGAGCTGTTTTTT. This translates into CASSPDRRTLLVSGELFF.

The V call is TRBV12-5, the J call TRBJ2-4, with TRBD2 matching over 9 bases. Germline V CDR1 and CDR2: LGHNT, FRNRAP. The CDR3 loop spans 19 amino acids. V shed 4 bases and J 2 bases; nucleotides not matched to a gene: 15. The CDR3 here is CASGSGQREEDGTKNIQYF. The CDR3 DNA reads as TGTGCTAGTGGTTCGGGGCAGCGGGAGGAAGATGGAACCAAAAACATTCAGTACTTC.

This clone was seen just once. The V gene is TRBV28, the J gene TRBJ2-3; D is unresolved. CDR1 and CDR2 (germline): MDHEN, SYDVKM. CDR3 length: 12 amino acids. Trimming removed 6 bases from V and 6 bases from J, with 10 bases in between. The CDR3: CASSWAADTQYF. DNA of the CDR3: TGTGCCAGCAGCTGGGCCGCTGATACGCAGTATTTT.

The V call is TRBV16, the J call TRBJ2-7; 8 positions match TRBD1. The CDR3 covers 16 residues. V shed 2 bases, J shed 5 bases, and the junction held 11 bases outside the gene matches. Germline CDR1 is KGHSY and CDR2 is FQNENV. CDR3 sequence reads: CASSQRRTGTTNEQYF. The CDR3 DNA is TGTGCCAGCAGCCAACGACGGACAGGGACGACCAACGAGCAGTACTTC.

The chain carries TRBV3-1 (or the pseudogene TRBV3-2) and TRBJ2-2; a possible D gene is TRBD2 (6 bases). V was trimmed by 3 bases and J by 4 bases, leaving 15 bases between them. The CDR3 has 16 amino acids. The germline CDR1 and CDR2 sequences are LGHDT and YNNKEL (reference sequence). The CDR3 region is CASSHTGSGGTGELFF. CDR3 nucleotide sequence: TGTGCCAGCAGCCACACGGGGTCCGGGGGCACCGGGGAGCTGTTTTTT.

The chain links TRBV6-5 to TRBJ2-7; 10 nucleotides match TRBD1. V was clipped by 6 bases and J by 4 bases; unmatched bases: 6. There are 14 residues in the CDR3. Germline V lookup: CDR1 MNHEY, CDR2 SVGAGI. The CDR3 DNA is TGTGCCAGCAGCCTCGGGGGACAGGGGTACGAGCAGTACTTC. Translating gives CASSLGGQGYEQYF.

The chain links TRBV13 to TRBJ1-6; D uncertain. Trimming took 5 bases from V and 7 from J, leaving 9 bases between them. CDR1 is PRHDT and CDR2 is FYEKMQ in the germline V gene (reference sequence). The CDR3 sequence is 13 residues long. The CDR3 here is CASSRIGNSPLHF. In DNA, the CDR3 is TGTGCCAGCAGCCGTATCGGGAATTCACCCCTCCACTTT.

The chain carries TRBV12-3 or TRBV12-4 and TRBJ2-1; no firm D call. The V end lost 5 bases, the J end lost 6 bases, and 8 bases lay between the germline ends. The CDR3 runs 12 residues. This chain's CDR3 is CASSRWANEQFF. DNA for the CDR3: TGTGCCAGCAGTCGCTGGGCCAATGAGCAGTTCTTC.

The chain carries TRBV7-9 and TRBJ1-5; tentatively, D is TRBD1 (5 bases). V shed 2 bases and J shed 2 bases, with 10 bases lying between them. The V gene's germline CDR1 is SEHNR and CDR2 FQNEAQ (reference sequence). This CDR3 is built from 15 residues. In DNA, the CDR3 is TGTGCCAGCAGCTTAATAGGGGATGGCAATCAGCCCCAGCATTTT. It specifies CASSLIGDGNQPQHF.

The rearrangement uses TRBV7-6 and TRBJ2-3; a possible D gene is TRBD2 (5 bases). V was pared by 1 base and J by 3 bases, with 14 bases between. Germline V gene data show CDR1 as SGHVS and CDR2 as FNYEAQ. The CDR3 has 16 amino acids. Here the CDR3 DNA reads TGTGCCAGCAGCTTAGTAGTCCGGGGTCCTACAGATACGCAGTATTTT. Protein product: CASSLVVRGPTDTQYF.

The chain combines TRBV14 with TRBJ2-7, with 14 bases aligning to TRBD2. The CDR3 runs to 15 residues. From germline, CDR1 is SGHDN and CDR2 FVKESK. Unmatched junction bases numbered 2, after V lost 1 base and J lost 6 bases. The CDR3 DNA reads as TGTGCCAGCAGCCAAGGGGGACTAGCGGGAGCCGAGCAGTACTTC. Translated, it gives CASSQGGLAGAEQYF. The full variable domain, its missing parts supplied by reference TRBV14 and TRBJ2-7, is EAGVTQFPSHSVIEKGQTVTLRCDPISGHDNLYWYRRVMGKEIKFLLHFVKESKQDESGMPNNRFLAERTGGTYSTLKVQPAELEDSGVYFCASSQGGLAGAEQYFGPGTRLTVT.

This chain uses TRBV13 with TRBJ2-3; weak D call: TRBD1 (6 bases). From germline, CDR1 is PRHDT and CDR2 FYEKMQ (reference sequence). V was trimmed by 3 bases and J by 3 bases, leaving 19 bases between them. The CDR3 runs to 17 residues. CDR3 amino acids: CASSLGGNRDRTDTQYF. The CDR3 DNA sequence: TGTGCCAGCAGCTTGGGTGGTAACAGGGATCGGACAGATACGCAGTATTTT.

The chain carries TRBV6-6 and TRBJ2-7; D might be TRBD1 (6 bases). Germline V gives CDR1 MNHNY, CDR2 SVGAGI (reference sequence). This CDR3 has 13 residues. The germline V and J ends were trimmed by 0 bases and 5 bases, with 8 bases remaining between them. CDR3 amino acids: CASSYSDSHEQYF. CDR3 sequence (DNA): TGTGCCAGCAGTTACTCGGACAGTCACGAGCAGTACTTC.

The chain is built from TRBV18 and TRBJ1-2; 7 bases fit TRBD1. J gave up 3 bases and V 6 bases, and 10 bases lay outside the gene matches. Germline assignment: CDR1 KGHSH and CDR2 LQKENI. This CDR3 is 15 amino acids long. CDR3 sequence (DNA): TGTGCCAGCTCCCCCACGGGACAGTCGGACTATGGCTACACCTTC. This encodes CASSPTGQSDYGYTF.